This T cell receptor (beta chain) was identified during a study of response to subunit inactivated influenza vaccine. Points from the study as a whole: It was suggested by the authors that few new T cells are recruited by each seasonal influenza vaccination.

TCRdb called the RT-PCR reads again in MiXCR, with one record for every CDR3 protein. The table includes about 570,000 distinct CDR3 sequences, approximately 12% detected once. A note on this clonotype: Its specificity is not known.

CDR3 length: 15 residues. Germline loops: CDR1 MGHRA, CDR2 YSYEKL. V was pared by 2 bases and J by 2 bases, with 0 bases of the junction left unmatched. The source material was PBMCs from blood, sampled on the day of vaccination. The sequence derives from a man aged 50 or older who received an inactivated influenza vaccine. The genes are TRBV4-1 and TRBJ2-6; the match to TRBD1 covers 7 bases. CDR3 DNA: TGCGCCAGCAGCCAACAGGGGGCTGGGGCCAACGTCCTGACTTTC. Translated, it gives CASSQQGAGANVLTF.